This TCR beta chain was identified during a study of metastatic and nonmetastatic thyroid tumors. TCRdb used MiXCR to call clones anew from the PCR reads. The table shows 35,000 to 45,000 clones, with 9% to 13% occurring only once. Patients underwent thyroid surgery, and none had received any treatment before it. CDR1 is SGHAT, CDR2 FQDESV, per germline (reference sequence). V was cut by 5 bases and J by 6 bases, with 8 bases left in between. The length of the CDR3 is 11 residues. In its sample, this clone was seen many times. The origin of this receptor is a male donor with papillary thyroid cancer or a benign thyroid nodule (not recorded which). Some clones in this sample may be carry-over from other donors' samples. Input material: blood. The chain recombines TRBV11-1 with TRBJ2-7, with D hard to call. CDR3 residues: CASSVQGEQYF. As DNA, the CDR3 is TGTGCCAGCAGCGTTCAAGGCGAGCAGTACTTC.